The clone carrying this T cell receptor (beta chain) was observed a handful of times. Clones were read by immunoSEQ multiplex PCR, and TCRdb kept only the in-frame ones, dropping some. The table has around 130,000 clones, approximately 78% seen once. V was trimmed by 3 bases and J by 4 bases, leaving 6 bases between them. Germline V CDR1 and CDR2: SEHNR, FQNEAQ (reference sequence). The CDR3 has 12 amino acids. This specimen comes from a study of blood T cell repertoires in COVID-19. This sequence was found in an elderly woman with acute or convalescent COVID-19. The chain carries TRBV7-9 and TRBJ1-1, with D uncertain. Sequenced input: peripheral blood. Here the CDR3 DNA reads TGTGCCAGCAGCTTCCTGGCCACTGAAGCTTTCTTT. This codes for CASSFLATEAFF.